The 10 T cell receptor beta chains listed next were all sequenced from one sample in a study of tumor-infiltrating lymphocytes in primary liver carcinoma. It was unsorted whole blood that yielded blood RNA, and germline DNA was also extracted. Reverse transcription of 450 to 500 ng total RNA with a constant-region primer produced TCR beta cDNA. The TCR beta library was amplified through three nested multiplex PCR rounds in a modified ARM-PCR procedure. For 10 cycles apiece, the opening two PCR rounds ran with TRBV1-TRBV30 forward primers and a C-beta reverse primer. TCRdb reprocessed the multiplex PCR reads with MiXCR, giving one entry per CDR3 protein. The data show about 310,000 distinct CDR3 sequences, 50% to 70% seen once. Sequenced: peripheral blood. All receptors derive from a man aged 35-49 years with primary liver carcinoma and hepatitis B virus infection.

Comments on this clonotype: A read error may produce the germline difference seen at one junction end. This chain links TRBV11-2 with TRBJ2-6, with 12 bases aligning to TRBD1. Per germline, CDR1 SGHAT and CDR2 FQNNGV. This CDR3 is 18 amino acids long. The CDR3 nucleotides read TGTGTCAGCAGCTTAGGGACAGGGGGCTCCCCTGGGGCCAACGACCTGGCTTTC. Protein: CVSSLGTGGSPGANDLAF.

A note on this clonotype: A much larger clone differs by one base, so this may be a read error. The CDR3 end shows no conserved phenylalanine or tryptophan, and so a read error is likely. The gene calls are TRBV12-3 or TRBV12-4 and TRBJ2-3; D might be TRBD1 (6 bases). V was trimmed by 3 bases and J by 4 bases, leaving 14 bases between them. CDR3 length: 15 amino acids. This CDR3 is CASSFSSGVPDTQYS. CDR3 bases: TGTGCCAGCAGTTTTTCCTCAGGGGTCCCAGATACGCAGTATTCT.

This clonotype appeared a single time. A junction end diverges from the germline sequence, so it may reflect a read error. The rearrangement uses TRBV11-3 and TRBJ2-1; no definite D call. Germline V CDR1 and CDR2: SGHNT, YENEEA. CDR3 size: 12 residues. The CDR3 nucleotides are TGTGCCTGCAGCTTAAACGCAAATGAGCAATTCTTC. It translates to CACSLNANEQFF. The full variable domain, its missing parts supplied by reference TRBV11-3 and TRBJ2-1, is EAGVVQSPRYKIIEKKQPVAFWCNPISGHNTLYWYLQNLGQGPELLIRYENEEAVDDSQLPKDRFSAERLKGVDSTLKIQPAELGDSAVYLCACSLNANEQFFGPGTRLTVL.

Points on this clonotype: A read error may account for a junction end that differs from germline. This sequence joins TRBV29-1 and TRBJ1-1; D is possibly TRBD1 (5 bases). Germline CDR1 and CDR2: SQVTM and ANQGSEA. The CDR3 runs 15 residues. The DNA of the CDR3 is TGCAGTGTTGGGGCAGGGTGGGCCATGAACACTGAAGCTTCCTTT. Its translation is CSVGAGWAMNTEASF. Drawing the rest from reference TRBV29-1 and TRBJ1-1, the complete variable domain is SAVISQKPSRDICQRGTSLTIQCQVDSQVTMMFWYRQQPGQSLTLIATANQGSEATYESGFVIDKFPISRPNLTFSTLTVSNMSPEDSSIYLCSVGAGWAMNTEASFGQGTRLTVV.

This clonotype was observed a handful of times. This chain uses TRBV4-3 with TRBJ1-4; weak D call: TRBD1 (5 bases). There are 17 residues in the CDR3. CDR1 is LGHNA, CDR2 YSLEER, per germline. The V and J ends lost 4 bases and 0 bases respectively, with 15 bases between them. The CDR3 sequence: CASSPRGTAATNEKLFF. CDR3 in DNA: TGCGCCAGCAGCCCACGGGGGACGGCTGCAACTAATGAAAAACTGTTTTTT.

This rearrangement joins TRBV28 to TRBJ1-4; possible D gene TRBD1, 5 bases. Trimming took 4 bases from V and 2 from J, leaving 8 bases between them. This CDR3 contains 14 residues. Germline V gives CDR1 MDHEN, CDR2 SYDVKM. The DNA of the CDR3 is TGTGCCAGCAGTTCAGGGACCACTAATGAAAAACTGTTTTTT. As protein: CASSSGTTNEKLFF.

This clonotype was counted ten times or more. The CDR3: CAIRADTNNSPLHF. The CDR3 region has the DNA TGTGCCATCAGAGCGGACACCAATAATTCACCCCTCCACTTT. The V call is TRBV10-3, the J call TRBJ1-6; a weak D match, TRBD1 (5 bases). The germline gives CDR1 ENHRY, CDR2 SYGVKD. V lost 6 bases and J 5 bases, leaving 11 bases between the germline ends. The CDR3 has 14 residues.

The genes are TRBV29-1 and TRBJ1-3, with a weak D call TRBD1 (5 bases). From germline, CDR1 is SQVTM and CDR2 ANQGSEA. The CDR3 is 14 amino acids. The CDR3 nucleotides are TGCAACGTCCTCCACAGGAGCTCTGGAAACACCATATATTTT. Protein: CNVLHRSSGNTIYF.

In regard to this clonotype: A junction end diverges from the germline sequence, so it may reflect a read error. The V and J genes are TRBV29-1 and TRBJ2-7; D may be TRBD2 (7 bases). The CDR3 loop spans 12 amino acids. From germline, CDR1 is SQVTM and CDR2 ANQGSEA. CDR3 protein: CNVERGGYEQYF. In DNA form, the CDR3 reads TGCAACGTTGAAAGGGGGGGTTACGAGCAGTACTTC.

Worth noting for this clonotype: A much larger clone lies one base from this, so it may be a read error. The J gene is TRBJ2-1, the V gene TRBV4-1, with 10 bases matching TRBD2. This CDR3 has 16 residues. Germline V lookup: CDR1 MGHRA, CDR2 YSYEKL. The V and J ends lost 4 bases and 10 bases, in that order; junction bases with no gene match: 13. The CDR3 nucleotides are TGCGCCAGCAGCCTGATAGCGGGGGGCCTGTTGAAAGAGCAGTTCTTC. This encodes CASSLIAGGLLKEQFF.